The 3 T cell receptor beta chains below all came from one sample that was sequenced in a study of cytomegalovirus exposure and HLA in healthy donors. This PCR relied on a set of 60 Vbeta primers and 13 Jbeta primers. Measured with immunoSEQ multiplex PCR; TCRdb has only the in-frame clones, and not every one. The sample has 100,000 to 150,000 clones. Sequenced sample: PBMCs. These receptors were obtained from a woman aged 40 to 55 in good health and CMV-seropositive.

This sequence joins TRBV6-5 and TRBJ2-1, with D possibly TRBD2 on 5 matching bases. This CDR3 has 15 amino acids. CDR1 and CDR2 from the germline V gene are MNHEY and SVGAGI. V lost 2 bases to trimming and J lost 6 bases, with 14 bases between them. CDR3 in amino acids: CASSYTGLSSNEQFF. The CDR3 DNA is TGTGCCAGCAGTTACACCGGACTCAGTTCCAATGAGCAGTTCTTC.

The chain carries TRBV4-1 and TRBJ2-1; D might be TRBD2 (5 bases). Germline lookup yields CDR1 MGHRA and CDR2 YSYEKL. The CDR3 totals 16 residues. V gave up 1 base and J gave up 7 bases, with 17 bases separating them. The CDR3 region is CASSQVLLVGRNEQFF. DNA of the CDR3: TGCGCCAGCAGCCAAGTGCTACTAGTTGGTAGGAATGAGCAGTTCTTC.

For the CDR3, the DNA is TGCGCCAGCAGTGGTTCCAGGGGGACTGAAGCTTTCTTT. This sequence encodes CASSGSRGTEAFF. This chain joins TRBV10-2 and TRBJ1-1; TRBD1 aligns across 7 bases. The V gene's germline CDR1 is WSHSY and CDR2 SAAADI. CDR3 size: 13 residues. V was pared by 4 bases and J by 5 bases, with 4 bases of the junction left unmatched.